This T cell receptor beta chain came from a study of control samples from healthy donors and cancer patients. This clone showed up just once. Trimming took 4 bases from V and 5 from J, leaving 12 bases between them. The germline gives CDR1 KGHSH, CDR2 LQKENI. CDR3 length equals 14 residues. Profiled with immunoSEQ multiplex PCR; TCRdb holds only in-frame clones, not every one. The profile shows around 110,000 clones, 93% of them singletons. This clonotype originated in a man aged 25 to 40 in good health. This sequence joins TRBV18 and TRBJ2-1; possibly TRBD1 or TRBD2 for D (6 bases each). The specimen sequenced was blood. In nucleotides, the CDR3 is TGTGCCAGCTCACTTCCGGGGGCTAACAATGAGCAGTTCTTC. It is translated as CASSLPGANNEQFF.